What follows are 26 T cell receptor beta chains derived from one specimen sequenced in a study of blood T cell repertoires in COVID-19. Data came from immunoSEQ multiplex PCR; TCRdb stores just in-frame clones and leaves some out. The sample records fewer than 350,000 clones, 75% to 90% being singletons. Sample: PBMCs or T cells enriched from blood (not recorded which). All receptors derive from a woman in her 30s with acute COVID-19.

This sequence joins TRBV3-1 (or the pseudogene TRBV3-2) and TRBJ2-6, with 7 bases aligning to TRBD1. The CDR3 spans 17 residues. V was clipped by 1 base and J by 7 bases; unmatched bases: 10. The germline CDR1 and CDR2 sequences are LGHDT and YNNKEL (reference sequence). The CDR3 nucleotides read TGTGCCAGCAGCCAAGCGACAGGGACGGTTGACGCCAACGTCCTGACTTTC. Translation gives CASSQATGTVDANVLTF.

This clone showed up just once. V usage is TRBV18 and J usage is TRBJ1-5; D not certain. The CDR3 totals 20 residues. Per germline, CDR1 KGHSH and CDR2 LQKENI. V lost 2 bases and J 0 bases, leaving 23 bases between the germline ends. DNA for the CDR3: TGTGCCAGCTCACCATACCCCCCCCAGGAGGTTATGTCTAGCAATCAGCCCCAGCATTTT. It encodes CASSPYPPQEVMSSNQPQHF.

The chain carries TRBV5-4 and TRBJ2-5, with D possibly TRBD2 on 6 matching bases. V was trimmed by 4 bases and J by 2 bases, leaving 15 bases between them. CDR1 is SGHNT, CDR2 YYREEE, per germline (reference sequence). The CDR3 contains 15 residues. As DNA, the CDR3 is TGTGCCAGCAGCAGAGCTAGCGACGAACAAGAGACCCAGTACTTC. The encoded protein is CASSRASDEQETQYF.

V and J are TRBV11-2 and TRBJ1-4; D gene unclear. The CDR3 sequence is 15 residues long. V dropped 1 base and J dropped 3 bases, with 9 bases sitting between them. Germline V gene lookup returns CDR1 SGHAT and CDR2 FQNNGV. The CDR3 DNA is TGTGCCAGCAGCTTAGGTGGCCAGGCTAATGAAAAACTGTTTTTT. It codes for CASSLGGQANEKLFF.

The rearrangement uses TRBV5-5 and TRBJ1-2, with D possibly matching TRBD1 (6 bases). The germline V gene has CDR1 SGHKS and CDR2 YYEKEE (reference sequence). V was shortened by 0 bases and J by 8 bases, with 17 bases between the two germline ends. This CDR3 contains 15 residues. The CDR3 region has the DNA TGTGCCAGCAGCTTGGCCGCAGGGGAGATGAGGGGCTACACCTTC. Translating gives CASSLAAGEMRGYTF.

The rearrangement joins TRBV3-1 (or the pseudogene TRBV3-2) to TRBJ2-1, with 12 bases matching TRBD2. From germline, CDR1 is LGHDT and CDR2 YNNKEL (reference sequence). The ends lost 5 bases at V and 2 bases at J; junction bases unmatched: 1. The CDR3 has 15 residues. This chain's CDR3 is CASSRTSGTYNEQFF. The CDR3 coding sequence is TGTGCCAGCAGCAGGACTAGCGGGACCTACAATGAGCAGTTCTTC.

The chain employs TRBV29-1 and TRBJ2-1, with TRBD2 matching 11 bases. V was clipped by 5 bases and J by 2 bases; unmatched bases: 8. CDR3 length equals 16 residues. Germline assignment: CDR1 SQVTM and CDR2 ANQGSEA. The CDR3 reads CSVSPPTSGTYNEQFF. The CDR3, as DNA: TGCAGCGTTTCCCCGCCGACTAGCGGGACCTACAATGAGCAGTTCTTC.

This clone was seen once. The chain couples TRBV28 to TRBJ2-7, with 10 bases that match TRBD1. Germline values: CDR1 MDHEN, CDR2 SYDVKM. J was trimmed by 3 bases and V by 4 bases; bases with no gene match: 6. CDR3 length equals 15 residues. The CDR3 DNA reads as TGTGCCAGCAGTTCCGGACAGGGGGGTTACTACGAGCAGTACTTC. It yields the protein CASSSGQGGYYEQYF.

The chain links TRBV27 to TRBJ2-7, with TRBD2 matching over 11 bases. After removal of 5 bases from V and 3 bases from J, the junction contained 12 bases not matched to a gene. CDR1 is MNHEY, CDR2 SMNVEV, per germline (reference sequence). There are 17 residues in the CDR3. CDR3 sequence: CASSTSTSGNIFYEQYF. Here the CDR3 DNA reads TGTGCCAGCAGTACCTCGACTAGCGGGAATATCTTCTACGAGCAGTACTTC.

The chain combines TRBV20-1 with TRBJ1-2; 7 bases fit TRBD1. V was clipped by 3 bases and J by 3 bases; unmatched bases: 4. This CDR3 contains 13 residues. Per the germline V gene, CDR1 is DFQATT and CDR2 is SNEGSKA (reference sequence). The CDR3 loop is CSASEGADYGYTF. The CDR3 DNA reads TGCAGTGCTAGTGAGGGGGCCGACTATGGCTACACCTTC.

The rearrangement uses TRBV3-1 (or the pseudogene TRBV3-2) and TRBJ2-6, with D hard to call. The CDR3 runs to 13 residues. Trimming shortened V by 4 bases and J by 4 bases, and 5 bases separated the two germline ends. Germline CDR1 reads LGHDT; CDR2 reads YNNKEL (reference sequence). The CDR3 spells CASSLGGANVLTF. CDR3 DNA sequence: TGTGCCAGCAGCCTCGGGGGGGCCAACGTCCTGACTTTC.

In this sample, this clone turned up a few times. The chain joins TRBV5-1 to TRBJ2-2; TRBD1 matches at 7 bases. The germline gives CDR1 SGHRS, CDR2 YFSETQ. The CDR3 has 14 residues. The trim removed 2 bases at V and 7 bases at J, leaving 5 bases unmatched. CDR3 DNA: TGCGCCAGCAGCTTTGAGGGGGCCAACGGGGAGCTGTTTTTT. Translation: CASSFEGANGELFF.

The rearrangement links TRBV7-2 to TRBJ2-7; 9 positions agree with TRBD2. The CDR3 extends over 15 amino acids. Per germline, CDR1 SGHTA and CDR2 FQGNSA. V gave up 1 base and J gave up 2 bases; unmatched junction bases: 3. The CDR3 DNA sequence: TGTGCCAGCAGCTTAGTTCCTAGCGGGGCCTACGAGCAGTACTTC. Protein product: CASSLVPSGAYEQYF.

This sequence joins TRBV29-1 and TRBJ1-3, with 7 bases matching TRBD1. CDR1 is SQVTM, CDR2 ANQGSEA, per germline. This CDR3 is 12 amino acids long. Germline trimming cut 6 bases from V and 4 bases from J; bases unmatched to any gene: 3. The CDR3 sequence is CSVEGQGNTIYF. The CDR3 DNA sequence: TGCAGCGTCGAGGGACAGGGAAACACCATATATTTT.

V is TRBV6-5 and J is TRBJ1-2; D gene uncertain. Trimming removed 5 bases at V and 0 bases at J, with 7 bases between. The CDR3 sequence is 13 residues long. The germline V gene encodes CDR1 MNHEY and CDR2 SVGAGI. CDR3 amino acids: CASSPSANYGYTF. CDR3 DNA: TGTGCCAGCAGTCCATCAGCTAACTATGGCTACACCTTC.

The V gene is TRBV6-4, the J gene TRBJ1-5; 7 positions agree with TRBD1. The germline V gene encodes CDR1 MRHNA and CDR2 SNTAGT. The CDR3 consists of 22 residues. V lost 0 bases, J lost 0 bases, and 20 bases stayed unmatched. CDR3 bases: TGTGCCAGCAGTGACTCGCAGTATCTTTGGACAGGCCGGATTTATAGCAATCAGCCCCAGCATTTT. It codes for CASSDSQYLWTGRIYSNQPQHF.

The V gene is TRBV19, the J gene TRBJ2-2, with TRBD2 matching 12 bases. The germline V gene has CDR1 LNHDA and CDR2 SQIVND (reference sequence). The CDR3 runs to 19 residues. The ends lost 5 bases at V and 5 bases at J; junction bases unmatched: 15. CDR3 sequence reads: CASSFTWRLAGGWTGELFF. DNA for the CDR3: TGTGCCAGTAGTTTCACATGGCGCCTAGCGGGAGGGTGGACCGGGGAGCTGTTTTTT.

This chain links TRBV5-1 with TRBJ2-2; D is possibly TRBD2 (6 bases). Trimming took 10 bases from V and 1 from J, leaving 14 bases between them. The CDR3 contains 14 residues. In germline, CDR1 is SGHRS, CDR2 YFSETQ. The CDR3 region is CASGGLENTGELFF. Here the CDR3 DNA reads TGCGCCTCAGGAGGGCTCGAGAACACCGGGGAGCTGTTTTTT.

This chain links TRBV5-1 with TRBJ1-4; unclear D gene. Per germline, CDR1 SGHRS and CDR2 YFSETQ. The V end was cut by 2 bases, the J end by 3 bases, with 11 bases between. The CDR3 consists of 15 residues. Here the CDR3 DNA reads TGCGCCAGCAGCTTTCTTGCGGGATCTAATGAAAAACTGTTTTTT. It is translated as CASSFLAGSNEKLFF.

The chain recombines TRBV14 with TRBJ2-3, with 10 bases fitting TRBD1. In germline, CDR1 is SGHDN, CDR2 FVKESK. The CDR3 has 19 residues. Trimming removed 4 bases from V and 0 bases from J; junction bases left unmatched: 13. DNA for the CDR3: TGTGCCAGCAGCCGGGGGACAGGGGAAACCTCAGGAAGCACAGATACGCAGTATTTT. Its protein product is CASSRGTGETSGSTDTQYF.

The gene calls are TRBV12-3 or TRBV12-4 and TRBJ1-1; D ambiguous. This CDR3 has 13 residues. V gave up 5 bases and J gave up 1 base, with 8 bases separating them. The CDR3 nucleotides read TGTGCCAGCAGTCCCAACACGAACACTGAAGCTTTCTTT. This translates into CASSPNTNTEAFF.

The V and J genes are TRBV29-1 and TRBJ1-1; tentative D call: TRBD1 (5 bases). This CDR3 comprises 13 residues. V was pared by 6 bases and J by 2 bases, with 13 bases between. The V gene's germline CDR1 is SQVTM and CDR2 ANQGSEA. The CDR3 region is CSVDQGSNTEAFF. The DNA of the CDR3 is TGCAGCGTAGACCAGGGATCTAACACTGAAGCTTTCTTT.

The CDR3 DNA reads as TGTGCCAGTAGAACGACAGGGGTTAGCAATCAGCCCCAGCATTTT. It specifies CASRTTGVSNQPQHF. This sequence joins TRBV19 and TRBJ1-5; 8 nucleotides agree with TRBD1. The germline V gene encodes CDR1 LNHDA and CDR2 SQIVND (reference sequence). The CDR3 spans 15 residues. Trimming removed 6 bases from V and 0 bases from J; junction bases left unmatched: 4.

The V call is TRBV6-5, the J call TRBJ2-1; TRBD2 might be the D (6 bases). The germline V and J ends were trimmed by 8 bases and 8 bases, with 22 bases remaining between them. Per the germline V gene, CDR1 is MNHEY and CDR2 is SVGAGI. The CDR3 has 15 residues. Written as DNA, the CDR3 is TGTGCCAGCCGCCGCGGGGCCCTGTCGTCCGATGAGCAGTTCTTC. Protein sequence: CASRRGALSSDEQFF.

V gene TRBV28 combines with J gene TRBJ2-3; the match to TRBD2 covers 9 bases. This CDR3 has 15 amino acids. Germline V gene data show CDR1 as MDHEN and CDR2 as SYDVKM. The V gene end was trimmed by 6 bases and the J gene end by 4 bases; junction bases not matched to a gene: 8. The CDR3 nucleotides read TGTGCCAGCAGCAAAGGGGTAGCGGGAGCAGATACGCAGTATTTT. Amino acids: CASSKGVAGADTQYF.

The genes are TRBV13 and TRBJ1-4; 9 bases align to TRBD1. Looked up from germline, CDR1 is PRHDT and CDR2 is FYEKMQ (reference sequence). The CDR3 contains 14 residues. The ends lost 6 bases at V and 8 bases at J; junction bases unmatched: 7. The CDR3 nucleotides are TGTGCCAGCAGTCCGACAGGGGGAAACGAAAAACTGTTTTTT. Its protein is CASSPTGGNEKLFF.